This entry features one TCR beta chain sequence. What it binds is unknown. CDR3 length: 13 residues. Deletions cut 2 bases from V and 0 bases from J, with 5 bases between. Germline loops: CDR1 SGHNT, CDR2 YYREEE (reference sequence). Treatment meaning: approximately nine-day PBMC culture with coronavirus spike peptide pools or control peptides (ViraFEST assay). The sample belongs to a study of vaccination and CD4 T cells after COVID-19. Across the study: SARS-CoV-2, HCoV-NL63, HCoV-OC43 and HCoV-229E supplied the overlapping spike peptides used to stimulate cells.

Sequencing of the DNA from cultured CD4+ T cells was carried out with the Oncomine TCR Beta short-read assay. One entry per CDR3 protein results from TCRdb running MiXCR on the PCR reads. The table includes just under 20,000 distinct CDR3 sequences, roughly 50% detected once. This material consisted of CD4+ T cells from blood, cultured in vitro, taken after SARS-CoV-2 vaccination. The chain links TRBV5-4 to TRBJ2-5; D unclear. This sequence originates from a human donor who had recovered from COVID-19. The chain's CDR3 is CASSFNNQETQYF. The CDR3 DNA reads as TGTGCCAGCAGCTTTAATAACCAAGAGACCCAGTACTTC.